This T cell receptor (beta chain) was sequenced for a study of blood T cell repertoires in COVID-19. About the research overall: The United States, Italy and Spain were the sources of the acute and convalescent COVID-19 samples.

Authors' data handling: Researchers report that nucleated cell counts were estimated from reference gene primer amplification. The table came from immunoSEQ multiplex PCR; TCRdb's copy has only in-frame clones and leaves some out. V and J calls and clone size are copied from that table; D and trimming were computed from the DNA. The sample lists approximately 52,000 clones; 75% to 90% were seen once. Losses at the gene ends were 9 bases for V and 5 bases for J; bases not matched to a gene: 6. This CDR3 is built from 13 residues. The germline gives CDR1 LNHDA, CDR2 SQIVND (reference sequence). The J gene is TRBJ2-7, the V gene TRBV19; the match to TRBD1 covers 11 bases. This receptor was identified in a man between 60 and 75 years old with active COVID-19. Input material: peripheral blood. The CDR3 region is CASWDRGRNEQYF. DNA for the CDR3: TGTGCCAGCTGGGACAGGGGGAGGAACGAGCAGTACTTC.